The TCR beta chain under discussion was sequenced for a study of blood T cell repertoires in COVID-19. In the study overall: The United States, Italy and Spain provided the acute and convalescent COVID-19 samples. Nucleic acid was either cDNA or gDNA, and it came from T cells, B-cell-depleted T cells, or PBMCs.

The CDR3 totals 17 residues. With 3 bases clipped from V and 3 bases from J, the junction kept 12 bases outside the gene matches. The germline CDR1 and CDR2 sequences are MDHEN and SYDVKM. The data were produced by immunoSEQ multiplex PCR, yet TCRdb's version contains in-frame clones alone and is incomplete. The data contain a few hundred thousand clones, about four fifths of them singletons. The clonotype originates from a person aged 70 to 79 with COVID-19, enrolled during active disease. Sequenced material: peripheral blood. This chain joins TRBV28 and TRBJ2-7; 9 nucleotides line up with TRBD2. The CDR3 coding sequence is TGTGCCAGCAGTTTGTTAAGCGGGACTAGCTGGCGCTACGAGCAGTACTTC. Protein product: CASSLLSGTSWRYEQYF.